The 19 T cell receptor beta chains in this list originate from one sample, sequenced in a study of identical twins. A single record per CDR3 protein comes from TCRdb applying MiXCR to the 5' RACE reads. This table has approximately 470,000 distinct CDR3 sequences, approximately 15% appearing once. The same data also went into a second study, on yellow fever vaccine responses in identical twins.

Sequencing was performed on CD4+ T cells sorted from blood. These receptors were obtained from a woman between 18 and 29 years old in good health.

In this sample, this clonotype turned up a few times. The rearrangement joins TRBV7-8 to TRBJ2-6; D perhaps matches TRBD1 (5 bases). This CDR3 has 16 residues. Trimming removed 2 bases from V and 0 bases from J, with 8 bases in between. CDR1 and CDR2 (germline): SGHVS, FQNEAQ. CDR3 nucleotides: TGTGCCAGCAGCTTACGCAGGGACTCTGGGGCCAACGTCCTGACTTTC. The encoded protein is CASSLRRDSGANVLTF.

This clonotype occurred a few times. The rearrangement uses TRBV6-2 or TRBV6-3 and TRBJ2-1; D remains ambiguous. The CDR3 consists of 12 residues. Germline CDR1 is MNHEY and CDR2 is SVGEGT. Trimming took 6 bases from V and 8 from J, leaving 11 bases between them. CDR3 in amino acids: CASSPRVHEQFF. CDR3 bases: TGTGCCAGCAGCCCCAGAGTCCATGAGCAGTTCTTC.

This clonotype has a count of ten or more. V gene TRBV29-1 combines with J gene TRBJ2-6; the D is unclear. Trimming stripped 5 bases from V and 1 base from J, with 9 bases between. CDR3 length: 14 amino acids. CDR1 and CDR2 from the germline V gene are SQVTM and ANQGSEA. This CDR3 is CSVNFRSGANVLTF. CDR3 DNA: TGCAGCGTTAACTTTCGTTCTGGGGCCAACGTCCTGACTTTC. Together with reference TRBV29-1 and TRBJ2-6, the CDR3 gives the full variable domain: SAVISQKPSRDICQRGTSLTIQCQVDSQVTMMFWYRQQPGQSLTLIATANQGSEATYESGFVIDKFPISRPNLTFSTLTVSNMSPEDSSIYLCSVNFRSGANVLTFGAGSRLTVL.

V usage is TRBV20-1 and J usage is TRBJ2-7; 7 nucleotides align to TRBD1. The trim removed 5 bases at V and 2 bases at J, leaving 6 bases unmatched. The CDR3 sequence is 13 residues long. In germline, CDR1 is DFQATT, CDR2 SNEGSKA (reference sequence). The CDR3 DNA is TGCAGTGCTCGTGGACAGGTCGCCTACGAGCAGTACTTC. This codes for CSARGQVAYEQYF.

V and J are TRBV18 and TRBJ1-6; perhaps TRBD1 as D (5 bases). V dropped 1 base and J dropped 9 bases, with 10 bases sitting between them. The CDR3 runs to 14 residues. CDR1 is KGHSH and CDR2 is LQKENI in the germline V gene. CDR3: CASSPQGFSSPLHF. In nucleotides, the CDR3 is TGTGCCAGCTCACCACAGGGGTTTAGTTCACCCCTCCACTTT.

This chain connects TRBV19 to TRBJ2-3, with D perhaps TRBD1 (6 bases). V was clipped by 3 bases and J by 1 base, with 8 bases between them. CDR1 LNHDA and CDR2 SQIVND come from the germline V gene (reference sequence). The CDR3 extends over 14 amino acids. The CDR3 is CASSIRGGTDTQYF. The CDR3 region has the DNA TGTGCCAGTAGTATCAGGGGAGGCACAGATACGCAGTATTTT.

This clonotype was picked up many times. The chain joins TRBV4-3 to TRBJ1-2; D remains unclear. Germline values: CDR1 LGHNA, CDR2 YSLEER. CDR3 length: 13 amino acids. Trimming shortened V by 5 bases and J by 6 bases, and 13 bases separated the two germline ends. This CDR3 is CASSARVFDGYTF. The CDR3 nucleotides read TGCGCCAGCAGCGCCCGGGTATTTGATGGCTACACCTTC.

The chain links TRBV30 to TRBJ2-7, with 7 bases matching TRBD1. CDR3 length: 14 residues. Germline-derived CDR1 and CDR2 are GTSNPN and SVGIG (reference sequence). V lost 1 base and J lost 1; bases outside the gene matches: 4. The CDR3 loop reads CAWSGTGVSYEQYF. Written as DNA, the CDR3 is TGTGCCTGGAGTGGTACAGGGGTTTCCTACGAGCAGTACTTC.

In its sample, this clonotype was seen a few times. The CDR3 bases are TGTGCCAGCAGTTACTCGGGCAGGACTTTCTTT. Amino acids: CASSYSGRTFF. The rearrangement uses TRBV6-6 and TRBJ1-1; D is unresolved. Germline V gives CDR1 MNHNY, CDR2 SVGAGI (reference sequence). The CDR3 sequence is 11 residues long. V gave up 0 bases and J gave up 12 bases, with 8 bases separating them.

The V call is TRBV10-3, the J call TRBJ2-7; D is unresolved. The CDR3 covers 12 residues. CDR1 and CDR2 from the germline V gene are ENHRY and SYGVKD. Trimming removed 5 bases from V and 0 bases from J, with 5 bases in between. CDR3: CAISSTSYEQYF. CDR3 bases: TGTGCCATCAGTTCTACCTCCTACGAGCAGTACTTC.

This clonotype was detected ten times or more. This rearrangement joins TRBV12-3 or TRBV12-4 to TRBJ2-1; the D is unclear. Between the trimmed V and J ends, which lost 3 bases and 6 bases, there was a span of 9 bases. This CDR3 has 13 amino acids. The CDR3 DNA reads TGTGCCAGCAGTTTCGTCCCGGGCAATGAGCAGTTCTTC. Its translation is CASSFVPGNEQFF.

The genes are TRBV18 and TRBJ1-4; 7 bases line up with TRBD1. The CDR3 spans 18 residues. Germline CDR1 and CDR2: KGHSH and LQKENI. The trim removed 3 bases at V and 0 bases at J, leaving 10 bases unmatched. CDR3 residues: CASSPITDRATTNEKLFF. CDR3 DNA: TGTGCCAGCTCACCGATTACCGACAGGGCTACAACTAATGAAAAACTGTTTTTT.

The V call is TRBV5-6, the J call TRBJ2-2, with TRBD1 as a possible D gene (5 bases). The CDR3 spans 16 residues. Germline CDR1 and CDR2: SGHDT and YYEEEE. Trimming stripped 1 base from V and 0 bases from J, with 10 bases between. This CDR3 is CASSLYQGANTGELFF. The CDR3 nucleotides are TGTGCCAGCAGCTTGTATCAGGGTGCGAACACCGGGGAGCTGTTTTTT.

The CDR3 DNA reads TGCGCCAGGATAGCGGGATCCTACAATGAGCAGTTCTTC. Protein product: CARIAGSYNEQFF. This rearrangement joins TRBV10-1 to TRBJ2-1, with TRBD2 identical over 8 bases. Germline lookup yields CDR1 WNHNN and CDR2 SYGVQD (reference sequence). This CDR3 contains 13 residues. The J segment lost 1 base and the V segment lost 9 bases, leaving 2 bases of the junction unmatched.

This clonotype was counted a few times. The V and J genes are TRBV5-4 and TRBJ2-2; 10 nucleotides align to TRBD2. V lost 3 bases, J lost 6 bases, and 5 bases stayed unmatched. Germline loops: CDR1 SGHNT, CDR2 YYREEE (reference sequence). The CDR3 is made up of 15 amino acids. The CDR3 coding sequence is TGTGCCAGCAGCTCCAGCGGGAGGGTTCCCGGGGAGCTGTTTTTT. Its protein product is CASSSSGRVPGELFF. Full variable domain (missing parts from reference TRBV5-4 and TRBJ2-2): ETGVTQSPTHLIKTRGQQVTLRCSSQSGHNTVSWYQQALGQGPQFIFQYYREEENGRGNFPPRFSGLQFPNYSSELNVNALELDDSALYLCASSSSGRVPGELFFGEGSRLTVL.

The table lists this clonotype with a few counts. J is TRBJ2-7 and V is TRBV20-1, with D perhaps matching TRBD2 (6 bases). The CDR3 consists of 12 residues. Trimming took off 6 bases at V and 3 bases at J, with 12 bases between the two ends. CDR1 is DFQATT, CDR2 SNEGSKA, per germline (reference sequence). The CDR3 reads CSAVRTNYEQYF. DNA for the CDR3: TGCAGTGCAGTCCGGACTAACTACGAGCAGTACTTC.

This clonotype has only a few counts. The rearrangement links TRBV28 to TRBJ2-2; D might be TRBD2 (5 bases). CDR1 MDHEN and CDR2 SYDVKM come from the germline V gene. Trimming shortened V by 10 bases and J by 5 bases, and 20 bases separated the two germline ends. The CDR3 is 15 residues long. The CDR3 spells CATRYSRPGTGELFF. The CDR3 DNA reads TGTGCCACCAGATATAGCCGCCCGGGGACCGGGGAGCTGTTTTTT.

This clonotype was recorded a few times. The V call is TRBV28, the J call TRBJ1-1; perhaps TRBD1 as D (6 bases). Germline CDR1 and CDR2: MDHEN and SYDVKM. The length of the CDR3 is 11 residues. The germline V and J ends were trimmed by 8 bases and 8 bases, with 12 bases remaining between them. CDR3 DNA: TGTGCCAGCGACGACAGGCAGGAAGCTTTCTTT. It encodes CASDDRQEAFF.

This clonotype appeared many times. The chain joins TRBV6-1 to TRBJ2-1, with 9 positions matching TRBD1. Germline V lookup: CDR1 MNHNS, CDR2 SASEGT. The CDR3 spans 15 residues. Trimming removed 6 bases from V and 3 bases from J; junction bases left unmatched: 6. Here the CDR3 reads CASRPTGGNYNEQFF. The CDR3 DNA sequence: TGTGCCAGCAGACCTACAGGGGGCAACTACAATGAGCAGTTCTTC.